This T cell receptor (beta chain) was retrieved from a study of shared clonotypes between healthy human individuals. Whole-study results and caveats: Expectations were that clonotype sharing among donors would be affected by sequencing depth.

In the CD4+ fraction, cells were divided into CD45RA+ naive and CD45RA-negative memory subsets. From germline, CDR1 is SGHRS and CDR2 YFSETQ. The CDR3 covers 14 residues. The ends lost 4 bases at V and 5 bases at J; junction bases unmatched: 7. To note about this clone: Its antigen is unknown.

Source study methods: ImmunoSEQ yielded junction-only sequences lacking quality scores, so filtering differed. The method was immunoSEQ multiplex PCR; TCRdb's version includes in-frame clones alone and lacks a portion of them. V and J calls and clone size are copied from that table; D and trimming were computed from the DNA. This table holds 2 million to 2.5 million clones, just under 95% found once. Material for sequencing was naive CD4+ T cells from PBMCs. Documented subset: CD45RA+ positively selected. The J gene is TRBJ2-3, the V gene TRBV5-1; TRBD2 aligns across 7 bases. The source is a man between 18 and 35 years old in good health. Some clones in this sample may be carry-over from other donors' samples. The CDR3 loop is CASSTGTNVDTQYF. The CDR3 DNA follows: TGCGCCAGCAGCACCGGGACTAATGTAGATACGCAGTATTTT.